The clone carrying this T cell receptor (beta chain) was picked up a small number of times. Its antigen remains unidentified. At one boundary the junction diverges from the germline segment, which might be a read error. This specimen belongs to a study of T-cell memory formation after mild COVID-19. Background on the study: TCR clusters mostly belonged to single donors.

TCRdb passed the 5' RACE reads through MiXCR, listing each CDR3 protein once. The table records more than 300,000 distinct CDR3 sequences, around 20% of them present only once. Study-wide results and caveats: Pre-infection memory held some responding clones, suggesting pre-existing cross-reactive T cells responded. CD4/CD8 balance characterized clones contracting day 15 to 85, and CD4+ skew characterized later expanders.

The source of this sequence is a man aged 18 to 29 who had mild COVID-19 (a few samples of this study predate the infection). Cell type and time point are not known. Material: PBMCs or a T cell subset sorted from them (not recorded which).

CDR3 in DNA: TGCGCCAGCAGCCCATTCGGACAGGGGTACAGTGAGCAGTTCTTC. Protein product: CASSPFGQGYSEQFF. The V gene is TRBV4-3, the J gene TRBJ2-1, with 9 bases identical to TRBD1. Germline values: CDR1 LGHNA, CDR2 YSLEER. The CDR3 extends over 15 amino acids.